The 3 T cell receptor beta chains below all came from one sample that was sequenced in a study of T cell responses to AZD1222 COVID-19 vaccine. Profiled with immunoSEQ multiplex PCR; TCRdb holds only in-frame clones, not every one. The sample shows over 100,000 clones, 70% to 90% of them seen only once. The sample here was peripheral blood, taken on day 0 of AZD1222 vaccination. The receptors stem from an adult in good health.

V is TRBV7-9 and J is TRBJ1-2; D is possibly TRBD1 (5 bases). The CDR3 covers 14 residues. CDR1 is SEHNR and CDR2 is FQNEAQ in the germline V gene (reference sequence). The germline V and J ends were trimmed by 6 bases and 4 bases, with 15 bases remaining between them. CDR3 sequence: CASRPSHGGYGYTF. The CDR3 nucleotides are TGTGCCAGCAGGCCGAGCCACGGGGGCTATGGCTACACCTTC.

The chain couples TRBV6-1 to TRBJ1-1, with 7 bases aligning to TRBD1. The CDR3 is made up of 19 amino acids. Trimming took 2 bases from V and 5 from J; bases not matched to a gene: 20. The germline CDR1 and CDR2 sequences are MNHNS and SASEGT. This CDR3 is CASSELSGIWTGRRTEAFF. In DNA, the CDR3 is TGTGCCAGCAGTGAATTGAGTGGGATTTGGACAGGCCGGAGGACTGAAGCTTTCTTT.

The chain recombines TRBV4-1 with TRBJ2-3, with D perhaps matching TRBD2 (7 bases). This CDR3 contains 15 residues. With 1 base removed from V and 2 bases from J, the gap between germline ends came to 10 bases. Germline V lookup: CDR1 MGHRA, CDR2 YSYEKL. The CDR3 loop reads CASSQVRGATDTQYF. In DNA form, the CDR3 reads TGCGCCAGCAGCCAAGTTCGGGGGGCCACAGATACGCAGTATTTT.